The 18 T cell receptor beta chains given below trace back to one sample, sequenced in a study of cytomegalovirus exposure and HLA in healthy donors. This PCR relied on a set of 60 Vbeta primers and 13 Jbeta primers. Repertoires were generated with immunoSEQ multiplex PCR, while TCRdb's copy carries only in-frame clones and drops some. Here the sample spans tens of thousands of clones, 65% to 85% being singletons. What was sequenced was PBMCs. The receptor source for this set is a female donor in good health and CMV-seronegative.

V gene TRBV9 combines with J gene TRBJ1-6; D gene ambiguous. The CDR3 is made up of 13 amino acids. V lost 3 bases and J lost 8, with 9 bases in between. Germline V gene data show CDR1 as SGDLS and CDR2 as YYNGEE. For the CDR3, the DNA is TGTGCCAGCAGCGCCTCAGGCGATTCACCCCTCCACTTT. This codes for CASSASGDSPLHF.

The V call is TRBV7-2, the J call TRBJ2-3; TRBD2 matches 12 bases. Germline V CDR1 and CDR2: SGHTA, FQGNSA. The trim removed 5 bases at V and 6 bases at J, leaving 6 bases unmatched. CDR3 length: 15 residues. CDR3 loop: CASSPRLAGDDTQYF. CDR3 DNA: TGTGCCAGCAGCCCACGACTAGCGGGAGATGATACGCAGTATTTT.

This clone was found a few times. This sequence joins TRBV28 and TRBJ1-1; D is unresolved. CDR1 MDHEN and CDR2 SYDVKM come from the germline V gene. Trimming stripped 7 bases from V and 3 bases from J, with 18 bases between. The CDR3 runs 15 residues. The DNA of the CDR3 is TGTGCCAGCACCGAGGGAGGGATCGGAGACACTGAAGCTTTCTTT. This translates into CASTEGGIGDTEAFF.

This chain's CDR3 is CASSPQAGNTIYF. CDR3 DNA: TGTGCCAGCAGCCCCCAGGCTGGAAACACCATATATTTT. This sequence joins TRBV7-7 and TRBJ1-3; D unclear. The length of the CDR3 is 13 residues. Per germline, CDR1 SSHAT and CDR2 FNYEAQ (reference sequence). The germline V and J ends were trimmed by 5 bases and 2 bases, with 7 bases remaining between them.

The V call is TRBV5-1, the J call TRBJ1-4, with 8 bases identical to TRBD1. With V trimmed by 4 bases and J by 4 bases, 6 bases remained unmatched. Germline values: CDR1 SGHRS, CDR2 YFSETQ. This CDR3 is 15 amino acids long. The CDR3 DNA sequence: TGCGCCAGCAGCCCGGGGACAGGCCATAATGAAAAACTGTTTTTT. This encodes CASSPGTGHNEKLFF.

The J gene is TRBJ1-2, the V gene TRBV5-1; 9 bases map to TRBD1. Looked up from germline, CDR1 is SGHRS and CDR2 is YFSETQ. The CDR3 has 18 residues. V trimming: 4 bases; J trimming: 0 bases; junction bases outside the gene matches: 13. The CDR3 DNA follows: TGCGCCAGCAGCGGGGGGACAGGGCTCAAGTTTGCTAACTATGGCTACACCTTC. Protein product: CASSGGTGLKFANYGYTF.

This chain connects TRBV6-1 to TRBJ1-3; no clear D gene. V was clipped by 3 bases and J by 0 bases, with 18 bases between them. In germline, CDR1 is MNHNS, CDR2 SASEGT. The CDR3 has 18 residues. CDR3 protein: CASSDGVRLVNSGNTIYF. DNA for the CDR3: TGTGCCAGCAGTGACGGTGTGAGATTGGTGAACTCTGGAAACACCATATATTTT.

V is TRBV9 and J is TRBJ1-6; D gene ambiguous. V was shortened by 4 bases and J by 0 bases, with 5 bases between the two germline ends. This CDR3 is 14 amino acids long. Germline V gene lookup returns CDR1 SGDLS and CDR2 YYNGEE. The chain's CDR3 is CASSLSSYNSPLHF. Here the CDR3 DNA reads TGTGCCAGCAGCCTAAGCTCCTATAATTCACCCCTCCACTTT.

The chain uses TRBV6-1 and TRBJ1-1; 7 positions agree with TRBD1. V was clipped by 3 bases and J by 5 bases; unmatched bases: 12. Germline-derived CDR1 and CDR2 are MNHNS and SASEGT. This CDR3 is built from 16 residues. As DNA, the CDR3 is TGTGCCAGCAGTGAGGGGATTGGAGGGGGCGTAACTGAAGCTTTCTTT. The encoded protein is CASSEGIGGGVTEAFF.

This clone was seen only a few times. The chain couples TRBV2 to TRBJ2-5, with D perhaps TRBD2 (6 bases). V lost 4 bases and J 0 bases, leaving 24 bases between the germline ends. The CDR3 is 19 amino acids. Germline CDR1 is SNHLY and CDR2 is FYNNEI. CDR3 sequence (DNA): TGTGCCAGCAGTGGACCGGGACTCACAGGATCAGGGTACCAAGAGACCCAGTACTTC. It codes for CASSGPGLTGSGYQETQYF.

The chain has TRBV5-4 and TRBJ2-5, with D maybe TRBD2 (6 bases). Between the trimmed V and J ends, which lost 4 bases and 4 bases, there was a span of 20 bases. The CDR3 extends over 16 amino acids. Germline V gene data show CDR1 as SGHNT and CDR2 as YYREEE (reference sequence). The DNA for the CDR3 is TGTGCCAGCAGCCTTGGAGGGGCAAGGGCGAGAGAGACCCAGTACTTC. This codes for CASSLGGARARETQYF.

The V gene is TRBV7-9, the J gene TRBJ2-1; 8 bases map to TRBD1. The CDR3 is made up of 15 amino acids. After removal of 7 bases from V and 7 bases from J, the junction contained 12 bases not matched to a gene. In germline, CDR1 is SEHNR, CDR2 FQNEAQ (reference sequence). The CDR3 DNA sequence: TGTGCCAGCACCAACCCGACAGGGGTCTTGAATGAGCAGTTCTTC. Translating gives CASTNPTGVLNEQFF. Combining the CDR3 with reference TRBV7-9 and TRBJ2-1 gives the whole variable domain DTGVSQNPRHKITKRGQNVTFRCDPISEHNRLYWYRQTLGQGPEFLTYFQNEAQLEKSRLLSDRFSAERPKGSFSTLEIQRTEQGDSAMYLCASTNPTGVLNEQFFGPGTRLTVL.

The V call is TRBV5-1, the J call TRBJ2-7, with a weak D call TRBD2 (5 bases). Between the trimmed V and J ends, which lost 3 bases and 3 bases, there was a span of 10 bases. Germline-derived CDR1 and CDR2 are SGHRS and YFSETQ. The CDR3 has 13 residues. For the CDR3, the DNA is TGCGCCAGCAGCTCCGACGGACTCTACGAGCAGTACTTC. Protein sequence: CASSSDGLYEQYF.

The J gene is TRBJ1-5, the V gene TRBV28; weak D call: TRBD1 (5 bases). CDR1 and CDR2 (germline): MDHEN, SYDVKM. This CDR3 region has 16 residues. V shed 3 bases and J shed 7 bases, with 19 bases lying between them. This CDR3 reads CASSFSDKVTGQPQHF. DNA for the CDR3: TGTGCCAGCAGTTTCTCGGACAAGGTCACTGGGCAGCCCCAGCATTTT.

The J gene is TRBJ2-7, the V gene TRBV15, with D possibly TRBD1 on 5 matching bases. CDR3 size: 16 residues. Germline V lookup: CDR1 LNHNV, CDR2 YYDKDF (reference sequence). The V end was cut by 3 bases, the J end by 0 bases, with 15 bases between. CDR3 nucleotides: TGTGCCACCAGCAGGAGAAAGGACATAATCTCCTACGAGCAGTACGTC. This translates into CATSRRKDIISYEQYV.

The CDR3 spells CASGTNYGYTF. In nucleotides, the CDR3 is TGTGCCAGTGGGACAAACTATGGCTACACCTTC. This rearrangement joins TRBV19 to TRBJ1-2, with D perhaps matching TRBD1 (6 bases). The CDR3 consists of 11 residues. CDR1 and CDR2 from the germline V gene are LNHDA and SQIVND (reference sequence). Trimming shortened V by 8 bases and J by 2 bases, and 6 bases separated the two germline ends.

The chain links TRBV9 to TRBJ2-3, with a weak D call TRBD2 (5 bases). Germline V gene sequence: CDR1 SGDLS, CDR2 YYNGEE. Between the trimmed V and J ends, which lost 3 bases and 2 bases, there was a span of 13 bases. This CDR3 spans 15 amino acids. CDR3 bases: TGTGCCAGCAGCGCCGACGGGGATACCACAGATACGCAGTATTTT. Protein: CASSADGDTTDTQYF.

This clone showed up just a few times. This sequence joins TRBV7-9 and TRBJ2-3, with a tentative D call TRBD2 (7 bases). The CDR3 is 16 residues long. CDR1 SEHNR and CDR2 FQNEAQ come from the germline V gene (reference sequence). Trimming shortened V by 4 bases and J by 4 bases, and 18 bases separated the two germline ends. CDR3 nucleotides: TGTGCCAGCAGCTCCTACGGGGGGCTTACGCCAGATACGCAGTATTTT. This translates into CASSSYGGLTPDTQYF.